This passage covers 30 T cell receptor beta chains from one sample sequenced in a study of beta chain features in type 1 diabetes. General study results and limits: All four CD4+ subsets from Type 1 diabetes patients carried moderately but significantly shorter TCRB CDR3s.

All of the isolated RNA was reverse transcribed, so expressed TCRB transcripts were sequenced. The data were produced by immunoSEQ multiplex PCR, yet TCRdb's version contains in-frame clones alone and is incomplete. The sample has some 150,000 clones, about 13% seen once. These receptors have no known antigen. Sequencing was done on a sample of central memory CD4+ T cells from blood. These receptors all stem from a man between 18 and 29 years old with type 1 diabetes.

The CDR3 DNA is TGTGCCACCGAGGCCGACAGATCAACCTCCTACGAGCAGTACTTC. Protein: CATEADRSTSYEQYF. The J gene is TRBJ2-7, the V gene TRBV15, with D maybe TRBD1 (5 bases). With 8 bases removed from V and 0 bases from J, the gap between germline ends came to 17 bases. The CDR3 length is 15 residues. CDR1 and CDR2 from the germline V gene are LNHNV and YYDKDF (reference sequence).

The chain joins TRBV5-1 to TRBJ2-5; D is ambiguous. The CDR3 runs 14 residues. Trimming shortened V by 0 bases and J by 5 bases, and 11 bases separated the two germline ends. The V gene's germline CDR1 is SGHRS and CDR2 YFSETQ. The CDR3 is CASSLASSGETQYF. CDR3 DNA: TGCGCCAGCAGCTTGGCTTCTAGTGGGGAGACCCAGTACTTC.

This clone was detected only a few times. This sequence joins TRBV6-6 and TRBJ2-7; the match to TRBD2 covers 7 bases. From germline, CDR1 is MNHNY and CDR2 SVGAGI (reference sequence). Trimming at V came to 6 bases and at J to 5 bases, leaving 7 bases not matched to a gene. The CDR3 loop spans 13 amino acids. CDR3 sequence (DNA): TGTGCCAGCAGCGCCGGGGAGGGCCACGAGCAGTACTTC. It is translated as CASSAGEGHEQYF.

This clone has a handful of counts. This chain connects TRBV6-1 to TRBJ2-7; D remains unclear. From germline, CDR1 is MNHNS and CDR2 SASEGT. The CDR3 loop spans 13 amino acids. Trimming pared 5 bases from V and 3 bases from J, leaving 11 bases between. The CDR3 nucleotides read TGTGCCAGCAGTAGAACCCAAAGCTACGAGCAGTACTTC. Amino acids: CASSRTQSYEQYF.

This clone was detected a few times. The V gene is TRBV27, the J gene TRBJ2-1; maybe TRBD2 (5 bases). The germline CDR1 and CDR2 sequences are MNHEY and SMNVEV (reference sequence). The CDR3 consists of 15 residues. V lost 4 bases and J lost 0, with 10 bases in between. The CDR3, as DNA: TGTGCCAGCAGTTCCGGACTGGGCTCCTACAATGAGCAGTTCTTC. This translates into CASSSGLGSYNEQFF.

This clone has a handful of counts. The J gene is TRBJ2-2, the V gene TRBV27, with no clear D. The V gene's germline CDR1 is MNHEY and CDR2 SMNVEV (reference sequence). The CDR3 is made up of 13 amino acids. V lost 5 bases to trimming and J lost 4 bases, with 8 bases between them. The CDR3 here is CASSQELTGELFF. CDR3 bases: TGTGCCAGCAGTCAGGAACTCACCGGGGAGCTGTTTTTT.

The V gene is TRBV6-5, the J gene TRBJ2-3; D unclear. The V end was cut by 8 bases, the J end by 0 bases, with 12 bases between. CDR1 and CDR2 (germline): MNHEY, SVGAGI. The CDR3 is 14 residues long. CDR3 region: CASRSASSTDTQYF. CDR3 nucleotides: TGTGCCAGCCGCTCAGCCTCTAGCACAGATACGCAGTATTTT.

This chain joins TRBV2 and TRBJ2-1; D call uncertain. Germline values: CDR1 SNHLY, CDR2 FYNNEI. CDR3 length: 11 amino acids. V was cut by 2 bases and J by 7 bases, with 3 bases left in between. The CDR3 nucleotides are TGTGCCAGCAGTGAAATAAATGAGCAGTTCTTC. It yields the protein CASSEINEQFF.

This sequence joins TRBV10-3 and TRBJ2-3; weak D call: TRBD1 (6 bases). Between the trimmed V and J ends, which lost 6 bases and 5 bases, there was a span of 18 bases. Looked up from germline, CDR1 is ENHRY and CDR2 is SYGVKD. The CDR3 runs 15 residues. The CDR3 protein is CAISASGQLGDTQYF. In DNA, the CDR3 is TGTGCCATCAGCGCGAGCGGACAGTTGGGAGATACGCAGTATTTT.

This clone was seen at least ten times. The chain couples TRBV14 to TRBJ1-2; TRBD1 aligns across 7 bases. CDR3 length: 14 residues. CDR1 and CDR2 from the germline V gene are SGHDN and FVKESK. V lost 3 bases and J lost 2; bases outside the gene matches: 3. In DNA form, the CDR3 reads TGTGCCAGCAGCCACTCGACAGGGAACTATGGCTACACCTTC. Its protein product is CASSHSTGNYGYTF.

The V and J genes are TRBV5-1 and TRBJ2-4; 8 bases align to TRBD1. Germline V gives CDR1 SGHRS, CDR2 YFSETQ. The CDR3 spans 13 residues. The junction had 2 bases not matched to a gene; V was cut back by 3 bases and J by 6 bases. The CDR3 sequence is CASSSTGVNIQYF. In DNA form, the CDR3 reads TGCGCCAGCAGCTCGACAGGGGTAAACATTCAGTACTTC.

The chain links TRBV7-9 to TRBJ1-2; D is possibly TRBD1 (6 bases). Germline V lookup: CDR1 SEHNR, CDR2 FQNEAQ (reference sequence). The ends were cut back, 2 bases at V and 8 bases at J, with 12 bases in the middle. The CDR3 length is 13 residues. CDR3 sequence: CASSLSGEYGYTF. DNA of the CDR3: TGTGCCAGCAGCTTATCAGGGGAATACGGCTACACCTTC.

This chain uses TRBV29-1 with TRBJ2-7; D is undetermined. V was pared by 6 bases and J by 0 bases, with 12 bases between. The CDR3 is 13 amino acids. The germline V gene has CDR1 SQVTM and CDR2 ANQGSEA. The CDR3 region is CSVQRLSSYEQYF. CDR3 coding DNA: TGCAGCGTCCAGCGCCTCAGCTCCTACGAGCAGTACTTC.

The table lists this clone with a few counts. The rearrangement joins TRBV11-2 to TRBJ2-6, with D uncertain. The CDR3 length is 13 residues. Germline-derived CDR1 and CDR2 are SGHAT and FQNNGV. V was clipped by 5 bases and J by 13 bases, with 15 bases between them. The CDR3 protein is CASSPQGVEVLTF. The CDR3 DNA reads as TGTGCCAGCAGCCCCCAAGGAGTAGAGGTCCTGACTTTC.

This clone was counted only a few times. The rearrangement links TRBV29-1 to TRBJ1-2; D is undetermined. Germline assignment: CDR1 SQVTM and CDR2 ANQGSEA. The CDR3 consists of 13 residues. V was pared by 5 bases and J by 3 bases, with 13 bases between. As DNA, the CDR3 is TGCAGCGTTCGAGGGTTTGGGGACTATGGCTACACCTTC. Translating it yields CSVRGFGDYGYTF.

The J gene is TRBJ1-2, the V gene TRBV7-9; 7 nucleotides match TRBD1. CDR1 and CDR2 (germline): SEHNR, FQNEAQ (reference sequence). The ends lost 5 bases at V and 2 bases at J; junction bases unmatched: 5. The CDR3 totals 14 residues. CDR3 coding DNA: TGTGCCAGCAGCACCCAACAGGGGAACTATGGCTACACCTTC. Translating it yields CASSTQQGNYGYTF.

This clone was found a few times. V and J are TRBV5-1 and TRBJ2-7; possible D gene TRBD1, 7 bases. V lost 4 bases and J lost 6, with 17 bases in between. The CDR3 has 14 amino acids. Germline lookup yields CDR1 SGHRS and CDR2 YFSETQ. The CDR3 DNA follows: TGCGCCAGCAGCCGGACAGGCTCGGAGGGCGAGCAGTACTTC. Protein sequence: CASSRTGSEGEQYF. The full variable domain, its missing parts supplied by reference TRBV5-1 and TRBJ2-7, is KAGVTQTPRYLIKTRGQQVTLSCSPISGHRSVSWYQQTPGQGLQFLFEYFSETQRNKGNFPGRFSGRQFSNSRSEMNVSTLELGDSALYLCASSRTGSEGEQYFGPGTRLTVT.

This clone was seen more than once but under ten times. The chain employs TRBV6-5 and TRBJ1-6; 7 positions match TRBD1. Losses at the gene ends were 4 bases for V and 6 bases for J; bases not matched to a gene: 9. Germline V lookup: CDR1 MNHEY, CDR2 SVGAGI. There are 16 residues in the CDR3. The CDR3 loop is CASSFVPGQSNSPLHF. CDR3 nucleotides: TGTGCCAGCAGTTTCGTTCCGGGACAGAGTAATTCACCCCTCCACTTT.

This clone was counted a few times. The V gene is TRBV5-1, the J gene TRBJ2-3; D may be TRBD2 (6 bases). V shed 0 bases and J shed 0 bases, with 11 bases lying between them. The CDR3 has 16 amino acids. Per the germline V gene, CDR1 is SGHRS and CDR2 is YFSETQ. As DNA, the CDR3 is TGCGCCAGCAGCTTGGCTAACGGGAGAAGCACAGATACGCAGTATTTT. Encoded protein: CASSLANGRSTDTQYF.

This clone was seen a handful of times. The V call is TRBV7-2, the J call TRBJ2-7; weak D call: TRBD2 (5 bases). V lost 1 base and J 3 bases, leaving 13 bases between the germline ends. This CDR3 has 15 amino acids. Germline V lookup: CDR1 SGHTA, CDR2 FQGNSA. The CDR3 sequence: CASSLVTGNLYEQYF. In nucleotides, the CDR3 is TGTGCCAGCAGCTTAGTGACCGGGAACCTCTACGAGCAGTACTTC.

This rearrangement joins TRBV5-4 to TRBJ2-5, with 7 bases lining up with TRBD2. CDR3 length: 14 residues. J was trimmed by 5 bases and V by 4 bases; bases with no gene match: 8. Germline-derived CDR1 and CDR2 are SGHNT and YYREEE (reference sequence). CDR3 protein: CASSQDPGGETQYF. CDR3 nucleotide sequence: TGTGCCAGCAGCCAAGACCCCGGGGGGGAGACCCAGTACTTC.

The J gene is TRBJ2-3, the V gene TRBV7-6; perhaps TRBD1 as D (5 bases). The CDR3 has 15 amino acids. V was clipped by 3 bases and J by 2 bases, with 12 bases between them. The V gene's germline CDR1 is SGHVS and CDR2 FNYEAQ. The CDR3 bases are TGTGCCAGCAGCTTGGGTCAGGGCCTCACAGATACGCAGTATTTT. Translation: CASSLGQGLTDTQYF.

Written as DNA, the CDR3 is TGTGCCAGCAGCTTACCAGAAGTATACGAGCAGTACTTC. It specifies CASSLPEVYEQYF. This chain uses TRBV11-2 with TRBJ2-7; D is unresolved. Per the germline V gene, CDR1 is SGHAT and CDR2 is FQNNGV. The V end was cut by 2 bases, the J end by 4 bases, with 9 bases between. The CDR3 has 13 amino acids.

The chain joins TRBV7-8 to TRBJ2-1; unclear D gene. The CDR3 covers 13 residues. Trimming removed 1 base at V and 7 bases at J, with 8 bases between. Germline CDR1 is SGHVS and CDR2 is FQNEAQ. The CDR3 here is CASSLGALNEQFF. In DNA, the CDR3 is TGTGCCAGCAGCTTAGGGGCTCTGAATGAGCAGTTCTTC.

This clone was seen more than once but under ten times. The chain combines TRBV11-2 with TRBJ2-7; possible D gene TRBD1, 5 bases. The CDR3 runs to 13 residues. Germline lookup yields CDR1 SGHAT and CDR2 FQNNGV. V shed 0 bases and J shed 10 bases, with 13 bases lying between them. The CDR3 DNA reads as TGTGCCAGCAGCTTAGATATTAGCAGGGCCCAGTACTTC. Its translation is CASSLDISRAQYF. The full variable domain, in which reference TRBV11-2 and TRBJ2-7 provide the parts outside the CDR3, is EAGVAQSPRYKIIEKRQSVAFWCNPISGHATLYWYQQILGQGPKLLIQFQNNGVVDDSQLPKDRFSAERLKGVDSTLKIQPAKLEDSAVYLCASSLDISRAQYFGPGTRLTVT.

This chain connects TRBV2 to TRBJ1-1; D is uncertain. The V and J ends lost 1 base and 10 bases respectively, with 13 bases between them. Per germline, CDR1 SNHLY and CDR2 FYNNEI. This CDR3 has 13 residues. For the CDR3, the DNA is TGTGCCAGCAGTGAAGGGGCCCTTCGGTCAGCTTTCTTT. Residues: CASSEGALRSAFF.

The chain links TRBV7-2 to TRBJ2-2, with D possibly being TRBD2 (5 bases). The CDR3 is 15 residues long. CDR1 is SGHTA and CDR2 is FQGNSA in the germline V gene. V shed 5 bases and J shed 5 bases, with 15 bases lying between them. CDR3 in amino acids: CASSPGRQTTGELFF. For the CDR3, the DNA is TGTGCCAGCAGCCCGGGAAGGCAGACGACCGGGGAGCTGTTTTTT.

A remark on this clone: This sample also contains other DNA sequences that code for the same CDR3. The chain carries TRBV14 and TRBJ2-7; D is perhaps TRBD1 (6 bases). CDR3 size: 14 residues. V was clipped by 4 bases and J by 3 bases, with 13 bases between them. CDR1 SGHDN and CDR2 FVKESK come from the germline V gene. The CDR3 coding sequence is TGTGCCAGCAGCCTGACAGGCGTTCTCTACGAGCAGTACTTC. Its protein product is CASSLTGVLYEQYF.

The sample holds a few counts of this clone. The chain joins TRBV29-1 to TRBJ1-5; no clear D gene. The CDR3 has 12 amino acids. Trimming left V 4 bases short and J 7 bases short, with 11 bases between. The germline V gene encodes CDR1 SQVTM and CDR2 ANQGSEA. CDR3 DNA: TGCAGCGTTGGAGACCTAGGGCAGCCCCAGCATTTT. Its translation: CSVGDLGQPQHF.

This clone was counted at least ten times. This sequence joins TRBV14 and TRBJ2-3, with D tentatively TRBD1 (6 bases). Germline CDR1 reads SGHDN; CDR2 reads FVKESK. The CDR3 is 16 residues long. Trimming removed 1 base from V and 1 base from J, with 12 bases in between. The chain's CDR3 is CASSQVSGVGTDTQYF. The CDR3, as DNA: TGTGCCAGCAGCCAAGTCTCAGGGGTCGGCACAGATACGCAGTATTTT.